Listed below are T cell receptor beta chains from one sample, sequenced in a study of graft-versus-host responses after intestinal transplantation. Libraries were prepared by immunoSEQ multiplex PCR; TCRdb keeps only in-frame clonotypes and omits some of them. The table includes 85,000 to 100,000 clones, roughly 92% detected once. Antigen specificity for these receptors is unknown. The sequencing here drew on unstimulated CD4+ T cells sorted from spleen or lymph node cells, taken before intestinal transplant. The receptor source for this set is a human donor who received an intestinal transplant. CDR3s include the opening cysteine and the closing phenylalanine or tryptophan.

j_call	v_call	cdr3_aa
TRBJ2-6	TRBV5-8	CASSRWTGITGANVLTF
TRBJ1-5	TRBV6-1	CASSVTGDQPQHF
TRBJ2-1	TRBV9	CASSVTRDNEQFF
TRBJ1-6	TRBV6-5	CASSRQGGPYSPLHF
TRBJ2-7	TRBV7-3	CASSLTGGQGAGEQYF
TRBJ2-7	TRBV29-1	CSVEEAYEQYF
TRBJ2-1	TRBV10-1	CASSENYYNEQFF
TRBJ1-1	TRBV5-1	CASSTDRGPDEAFF
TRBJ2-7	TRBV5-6	CASGRGDGFDEQYF
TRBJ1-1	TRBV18	CASSPPVGPAYTEAFF
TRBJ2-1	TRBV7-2	CASSTYNEQFF
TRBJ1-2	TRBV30	CAWSVTGNGYTF
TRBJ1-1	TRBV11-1	CASSAERLYTEAFF
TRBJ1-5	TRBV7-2	CASSLDRVRDQPQHF
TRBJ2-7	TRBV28	CASSTSDTYEQYF
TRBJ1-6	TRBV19	CASSITGAHNSPLHF
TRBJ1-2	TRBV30	CAWQAVGDGYTF
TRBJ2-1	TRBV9	CASSGLSGSSYNEQFF
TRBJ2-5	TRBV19	CASSIEAGGRETQYF
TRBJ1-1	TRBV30	CAWSVVPGQAYPEAFF
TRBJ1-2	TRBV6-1	CASSIGPPGFGYTF
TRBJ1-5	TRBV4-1	CASSHRDRGNQPQHF
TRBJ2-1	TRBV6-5	CASSSRGRPNEQFF
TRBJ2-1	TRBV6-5	CASSSRDRGSYNEQFF
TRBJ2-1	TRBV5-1	CASSFAGARSYNEQFF
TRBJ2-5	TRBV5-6	CASSFPPMVETQYF
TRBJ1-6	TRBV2	CASRQESDNSPLHF
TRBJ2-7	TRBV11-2	CASSIDRNYEQYF